These 15 T cell receptor beta chains originate from one sample sequenced in a study of blood T cell repertoires in COVID-19 (dated by TCRdb to 2018 to 2020). The method was the immunoSEQ multiplex PCR assay. TCRdb retrieved this table from immuneACCESS and kept in-frame rearrangements only. Not all clones are present; in checked studies, unresolved V genes account for under half, and no reason is known for the remainder. Here the sample has fewer than 250,000 clones; roughly 80% occur a single time. The top ten hold about 20% of the sample. The sequenced sample was peripheral blood. The receptors derive from a human donor in a cohort sampled during active COVID-19.

The chain links TRBV5-8 to TRBJ1-2; a weak D match, TRBD1 (5 bases). The CDR3 totals 12 residues. V was pared by 3 bases and J by 7 bases, with 10 bases between. Germline V CDR1 and CDR2: SGHTS, YDEGEE. The chain's CDR3 is CASSWGGTGYTF. The CDR3 bases are TGTGCCAGCAGCTGGGGGGGGACTGGCTACACCTTC. Using reference TRBV5-8 and TRBJ1-2 for the parts outside the CDR3, the full variable domain is EAGVTQSPTHLIKTRGQQATLRCSPISGHTSVYWYQQALGLGLQFLLWYDEGEERNRGNFPPRFSGRQFPNYSSELNVNALELEDSALYLCASSWGGTGYTFGSGTRLTVV.

This chain connects TRBV7-9 to TRBJ2-7; 8 nucleotides agree with TRBD2. J was trimmed by 6 bases and V by 5 bases; bases with no gene match: 9. Germline V gene sequence: CDR1 SEHNR, CDR2 FQNEAQ (reference sequence). This CDR3 comprises 14 residues. The CDR3 DNA is TGTGCCAGCAGCCCCACGGGGGGGGGCGGCGAGCAGTACGTC. Protein sequence: CASSPTGGGGEQYV.

This clone was found a few times. The J gene is TRBJ1-6, the V gene TRBV27; 7 bases agree with TRBD1. The V and J ends lost 5 bases and 5 bases, in that order; junction bases with no gene match: 6. The CDR3 has 15 residues. The germline gives CDR1 MNHEY, CDR2 SMNVEV (reference sequence). DNA of the CDR3: TGTGCCAGCAGTGGCGACAGGGTGGATAATTCACCCCTCCACTTT. Amino acid sequence: CASSGDRVDNSPLHF.

The rearrangement joins TRBV15 to TRBJ1-3; D might be TRBD1 (5 bases). The CDR3 has 15 amino acids. V was trimmed by 0 bases and J by 6 bases, leaving 12 bases between them. Germline values: CDR1 LNHNV, CDR2 YYDKDF (reference sequence). CDR3 nucleotides: TGTGCCACCAGCAGAGATTTAGGACAAGAAAACACCATATATTTT. It codes for CATSRDLGQENTIYF.

The chain combines TRBV5-6 with TRBJ1-2; no firm D call. The CDR3 is 14 residues long. Germline V gene data show CDR1 as SGHDT and CDR2 as YYEEEE. V was cut by 0 bases and J by 3 bases, with 9 bases left in between. The CDR3 spells CASSLVRSDYGYTF. The CDR3 nucleotides read TGTGCCAGCAGCTTGGTCAGGTCGGACTATGGCTACACCTTC.

The chain is built from TRBV30 and TRBJ2-5; weak D call: TRBD2 (5 bases). The CDR3 covers 14 residues. Germline lookup yields CDR1 GTSNPN and CDR2 SVGIG (reference sequence). The V and J ends lost 3 bases and 5 bases respectively, with 16 bases between them. DNA of the CDR3: TGTGCCTGGAGCCCTGGACTGCCCCCGGAGACCCAGTACTTC. Translating gives CAWSPGLPPETQYF.

The rearrangement uses TRBV19 and TRBJ2-2; TRBD1 is a possible D gene (5 bases). The CDR3 is 16 residues long. The germline V gene has CDR1 LNHDA and CDR2 SQIVND (reference sequence). Trimming cost V 6 bases and J 4 bases, with 18 bases left between them. This CDR3 reads CASSWTRRSGTGELFF. CDR3 nucleotides: TGTGCCAGTAGCTGGACACGAAGGTCGGGCACCGGGGAGCTGTTTTTT.

The chain employs TRBV10-3 and TRBJ2-7; 14 positions agree with TRBD2. The CDR3 contains 16 residues. Germline CDR1 is ENHRY and CDR2 is SYGVKD. The V segment lost 4 bases and the J segment 4 bases; nucleotides outside the gene matches: 6. CDR3 amino acids: CAISVGTSGSSYEQYF. DNA for the CDR3: TGTGCCATCAGTGTCGGGACTAGCGGGAGTTCTTACGAGCAGTACTTC.

The chain is built from TRBV6-6 and TRBJ1-1; TRBD1 agrees at 7 bases. CDR1 is MNHNY, CDR2 SVGAGI, per germline (reference sequence). This CDR3 has 14 residues. The V and J ends lost 5 bases and 5 bases, in that order; junction bases with no gene match: 8. CDR3 sequence (DNA): TGTGCCAGCAGTAGCTGGGACAGCGGGACTGAAGCTTTCTTT. The encoded protein is CASSSWDSGTEAFF.

The chain couples TRBV29-1 to TRBJ1-5, with D possibly TRBD1 on 6 matching bases. CDR1 and CDR2 from the germline V gene are SQVTM and ANQGSEA. Trimming took off 8 bases at V and 5 bases at J, with 16 bases between the two ends. This CDR3 spans 13 amino acids. CDR3 DNA sequence: TGCAGCTGTTCGAAGGGGGTTGATCAGCCCCAGCATTTT. Its translation: CSCSKGVDQPQHF.

J is TRBJ2-3 and V is TRBV24-1; D is possibly TRBD1 (5 bases). V was cut by 7 bases and J by 4 bases, with 11 bases left in between. In germline, CDR1 is KGHDR, CDR2 SFDVKD. The CDR3 totals 13 residues. CDR3 DNA sequence: TGTGCCACCAGCAGGGTCGGATCAGATACGCAGTATTTT. Its translation: CATSRVGSDTQYF.

This chain uses TRBV28 with TRBJ1-2; TRBD1 matches at 11 bases. The CDR3 runs to 15 residues. V gave up 8 bases and J gave up 4 bases; unmatched junction bases: 9. The germline CDR1 and CDR2 sequences are MDHEN and SYDVKM. CDR3 sequence: CASGSGTGGTYGYTF. CDR3 in DNA: TGTGCCAGCGGCAGCGGGACAGGGGGGACCTATGGCTACACCTTC.

The chain links TRBV3-1 (or the pseudogene TRBV3-2) to TRBJ2-1; the match to TRBD2 covers 12 bases. Germline CDR1 is LGHDT and CDR2 is YNNKEL (reference sequence). This CDR3 region has 15 residues. V lost 5 bases to trimming and J lost 5 bases; unmatched junction nucleotides: 4. CDR3 nucleotide sequence: TGTGCCAGCAGCTATCGGACTAGCGGGAACAATGAGCAGTTCTTC. It codes for CASSYRTSGNNEQFF.

The chain carries TRBV5-6 and TRBJ2-1; 8 bases line up with TRBD2. The trim removed 1 base at V and 10 bases at J, leaving 7 bases unmatched. The CDR3 has 14 residues. Germline V CDR1 and CDR2: SGHDT, YYEEEE. This CDR3 is CASSLSGGPREQFF. CDR3 nucleotides: TGTGCCAGCAGCTTGAGCGGGGGCCCTAGGGAGCAGTTCTTC.

A single count supports this clone. The chain carries TRBV5-1 and TRBJ2-1; maybe TRBD1 (6 bases). Germline V gene sequence: CDR1 SGHRS, CDR2 YFSETQ. This CDR3 has 15 amino acids. V was cut by 2 bases and J by 1 base, with 10 bases left in between. CDR3 sequence: CASSLNRESYNEQFF. CDR3 DNA: TGCGCCAGCAGCTTAAACAGGGAATCCTACAATGAGCAGTTCTTC.